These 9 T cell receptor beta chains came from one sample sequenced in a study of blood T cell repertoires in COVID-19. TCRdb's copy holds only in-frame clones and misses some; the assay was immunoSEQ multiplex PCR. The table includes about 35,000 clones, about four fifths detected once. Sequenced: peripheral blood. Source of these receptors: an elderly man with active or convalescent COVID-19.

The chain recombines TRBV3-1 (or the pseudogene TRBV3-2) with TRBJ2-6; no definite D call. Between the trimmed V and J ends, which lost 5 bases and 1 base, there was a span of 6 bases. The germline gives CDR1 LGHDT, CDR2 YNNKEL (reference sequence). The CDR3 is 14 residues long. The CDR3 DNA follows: TGTGCCAGCAGCATCATTTCTGGGGCCAACGTCCTGACTTTC. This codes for CASSIISGANVLTF.

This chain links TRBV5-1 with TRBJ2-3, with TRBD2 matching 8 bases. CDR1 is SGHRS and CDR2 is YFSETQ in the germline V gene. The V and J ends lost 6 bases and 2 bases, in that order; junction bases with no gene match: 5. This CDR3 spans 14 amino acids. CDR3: CASNPGGNTDTQYF. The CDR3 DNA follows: TGCGCCAGCAACCCGGGGGGGAACACAGATACGCAGTATTTT. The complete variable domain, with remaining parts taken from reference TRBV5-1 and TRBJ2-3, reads KAGVTQTPRYLIKTRGQQVTLSCSPISGHRSVSWYQQTPGQGLQFLFEYFSETQRNKGNFPGRFSGRQFSNSRSEMNVSTLELGDSALYLCASNPGGNTDTQYFGPGTRLTVL.

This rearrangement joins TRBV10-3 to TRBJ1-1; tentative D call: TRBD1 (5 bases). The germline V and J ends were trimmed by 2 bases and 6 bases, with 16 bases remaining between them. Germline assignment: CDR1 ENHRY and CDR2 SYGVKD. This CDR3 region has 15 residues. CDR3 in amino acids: CAISETPPREAEAFF. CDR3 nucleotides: TGTGCCATCAGTGAGACCCCCCCCAGGGAGGCTGAAGCTTTCTTT.

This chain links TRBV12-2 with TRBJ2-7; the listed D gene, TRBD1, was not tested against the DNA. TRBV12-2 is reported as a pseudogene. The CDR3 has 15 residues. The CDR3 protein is CASRPRDSHSYEQYF. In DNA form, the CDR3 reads TGTGCAAGTCGCCCACGGGACAGTCACTCCTACGAGCAGTACTTC.

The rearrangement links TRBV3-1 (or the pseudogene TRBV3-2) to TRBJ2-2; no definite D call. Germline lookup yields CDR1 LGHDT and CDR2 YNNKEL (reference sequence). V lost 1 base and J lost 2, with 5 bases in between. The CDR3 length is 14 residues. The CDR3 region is CASSQGPNTGELFF. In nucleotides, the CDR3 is TGTGCCAGCAGCCAAGGGCCCAACACCGGGGAGCTGTTTTTT.

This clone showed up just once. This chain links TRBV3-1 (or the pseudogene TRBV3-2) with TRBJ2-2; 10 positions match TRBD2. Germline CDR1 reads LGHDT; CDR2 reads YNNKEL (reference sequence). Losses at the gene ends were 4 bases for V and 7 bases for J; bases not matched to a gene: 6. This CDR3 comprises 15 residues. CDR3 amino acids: CASSPSGRANGELFF. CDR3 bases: TGTGCCAGCAGCCCAAGCGGGAGGGCCAACGGGGAGCTGTTTTTT.

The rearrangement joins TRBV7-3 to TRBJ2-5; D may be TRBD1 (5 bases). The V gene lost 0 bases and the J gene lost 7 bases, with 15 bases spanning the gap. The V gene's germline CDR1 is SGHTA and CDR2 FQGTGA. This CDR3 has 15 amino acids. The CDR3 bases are TGTGCCAGCAGCTTAACGCAGGGCCCTAGGGGGACCCAGTACTTC. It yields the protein CASSLTQGPRGTQYF. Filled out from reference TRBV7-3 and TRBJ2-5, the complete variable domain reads GAGVSQTPSNKVTEKGKYVELRCDPISGHTALYWYRQSLGQGPEFLIYFQGTGAADDSGLPNDRFFAVRPEGSVSTLKIQRTERGDSAVYLCASSLTQGPRGTQYFGPGTRLLVL.

CDR3 coding DNA: TGTGCCAGCAGCCGTGGGACAGCTAAAGAGACCCAGTACTTC. The encoded protein is CASSRGTAKETQYF. The J gene is TRBJ2-5, the V gene TRBV11-3; 7 bases fit TRBD1. With V trimmed by 5 bases and J by 3 bases, 6 bases remained unmatched. This CDR3 contains 14 residues. Germline V lookup: CDR1 SGHNT, CDR2 YENEEA.

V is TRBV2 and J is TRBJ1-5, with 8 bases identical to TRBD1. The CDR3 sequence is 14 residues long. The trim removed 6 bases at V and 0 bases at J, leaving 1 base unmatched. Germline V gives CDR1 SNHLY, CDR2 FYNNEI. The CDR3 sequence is CASRDRVSNQPQHF. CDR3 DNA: TGTGCCAGCAGGGACAGGGTTAGCAATCAGCCCCAGCATTTT.